These T cell receptor beta chains were read from a single sample in a study of cytomegalovirus exposure and HLA in healthy donors. Some clones are missing from TCRdb's copy, which holds only in-frame ones; the method was immunoSEQ multiplex PCR. Among around 170,000 clones, about 80% were seen once, and the ten largest hold 1.5% to 1.9%. What was sequenced was PBMCs. The receptors come from a man aged 35 to 55 in good health and CMV-seronegative. The CDR3 runs from the conserved cysteine through the conserved F or W. D genes are given only for firm matches. A row's size may be missing; if present it is once, few, many or a size class.

CDR3aa	CDR3nt	v_gene	d_gene	abundance	j_gene
CATSRDGRGLAYEQYF	TGTGCCACCAGCAGAGACGGCAGGGGGCTGGCCTACGAGCAGTACTTC	TRBV15	TRBD1	-	TRBJ2-7
CASTSGRPREGQETQYF	TGTGCCAGTACTAGCGGGAGGCCACGCGAGGGGCAAGAGACCCAGTACTTC	TRBV19	TRBD2	-	TRBJ2-5
CASSQMKGASTEAFF	TGTGCCAGCAGCCAAATGAAGGGGGCGAGCACTGAAGCTTTCTTT	TRBV4-2	TRBD1	few	TRBJ1-1
CSAPGNPTQYF	TGCAGTGCCCCGGGGAATCCGACCCAGTACTTC	TRBV20-1	-	-	TRBJ2-5
CASSIQGSYEQYF	TGTGCCAGCAGCATACAGGGGTCCTACGAGCAGTACTTC	TRBV7-6	TRBD1	-	TRBJ2-7
CASSSQGSVQPQHF	TGTGCCAGCAGCTCTCAGGGGTCCGTACAGCCCCAGCATTTT	TRBV5-4	-	few	TRBJ1-5
CSVVTGNFNEQYF	TGCAGCGTTGTGACAGGTAATTTCAACGAGCAGTACTTC	TRBV29-1	-	-	TRBJ2-7
CASSPNGLTDEQYF	TGTGCCAGCAGCCCCAATGGACTAACGGACGAGCAGTACTTC	TRBV7-3	-	-	TRBJ2-7
CASSSWTGGQLDEKLFF	TGTGCCAGCAGTTCCTGGACAGGGGGCCAGCTTGATGAAAAACTGTTTTTT	TRBV28	TRBD1	few	TRBJ1-4
CASSQRNEQFF	TGTGCCAGCAGCCAGCGCAATGAGCAGTTCTTC	TRBV7-6	-	-	TRBJ2-1
CASSLSQRVSSPLHF	TGTGCCAGCAGTTTAAGTCAGCGCGTTAGTTCACCCCTCCACTTT	TRBV27	-	-	TRBJ1-6
CASSLGGIGLDTQYF	TGTGCCAGCAGCTTAGGCGGGATCGGTCTAGATACGCAGTATTTT	TRBV7-3	-	-	TRBJ2-3
CASSVGQVNTEAFF	TGTGCCAGTAGTGTCGGACAGGTGAACACTGAAGCTTTCTTT	TRBV19	TRBD1	-	TRBJ1-1
CASSDAGNPNYGYTF	TGTGCCAGCAGTGATGCAGGGAACCCTAACTATGGCTACACCTTC	TRBV6-1	-	few	TRBJ1-2
CASSGDSNQPQHF	TGTGCCAGCAGCGGGGACAGTAATCAGCCCCAGCATTTT	TRBV7-9	TRBD1	-	TRBJ1-5
CASSFGTMNTEAFF	TGTGCCAGCAGCTTCGGGACAATGAACACTGAAGCTTTCTTT	TRBV7-8	-	-	TRBJ1-1
CASSPGQYNSGANVLTF	TGCGCCAGCAGCCCGGGACAGTACAACTCTGGGGCCAACGTCCTGACTTTC	TRBV5-1	TRBD1	-	TRBJ2-6
CAWSVPETRYGYTF	TGTGCCTGGAGCGTACCCGAGACTCGGTATGGCTACACCTTC	TRBV30	-	-	TRBJ1-2
CASRPLDAGELFF	TGTGCCAGCAGGCCTCTAGACGCCGGGGAGCTGTTTTTT	TRBV11-2	-	-	TRBJ2-2
CASSLAETGTQYF	TGTGCCAGCAGCTTAGCGGAGACGGGTACGCAGTATTTT	TRBV7-9	-	-	TRBJ2-3
CASSGYQGSYEQYF	TGTGCCAGCAGTGGCTATCAGGGTTCCTACGAGCAGTACTTC	TRBV6-5	-	-	TRBJ2-7
CASSALTGTYGYTF	TGTGCCAGCAGCGCCCTAACAGGGACCTATGGCTACACCTTC	TRBV5-6	-	few	TRBJ1-2